The clone carrying this TCR beta chain was picked up one time. Recent vaccinations or acute infections were absent in the healthy HIV-negative adult donors. The sample belongs to a study of shared clonotypes between healthy human individuals. The CDR3 totals 14 residues. Germline assignment: CDR1 LNHDA and CDR2 SQIVND (reference sequence). V lost 3 bases and J lost 0, with 7 bases in between. Assay used: immunoSEQ multiplex PCR; TCRdb lists only in-frame clones, some missing. The table lists 2.3 million or so clones, approximately 93% of them singletons. This clonotype was obtained from a man aged 18 to 30 in good health. Some clones in this sample may be carry-over from other donors' samples. This chain joins TRBV19 and TRBJ2-3; D is undetermined. Material for sequencing was naive CD4+ T cells from PBMCs. Subset of the sample: CD45RA+ positively selected. CDR3 DNA: TGTGCCAGTAGTATGACGTCTAGCACAGATACGCAGTATTTT. Translated: CASSMTSSTDTQYF.